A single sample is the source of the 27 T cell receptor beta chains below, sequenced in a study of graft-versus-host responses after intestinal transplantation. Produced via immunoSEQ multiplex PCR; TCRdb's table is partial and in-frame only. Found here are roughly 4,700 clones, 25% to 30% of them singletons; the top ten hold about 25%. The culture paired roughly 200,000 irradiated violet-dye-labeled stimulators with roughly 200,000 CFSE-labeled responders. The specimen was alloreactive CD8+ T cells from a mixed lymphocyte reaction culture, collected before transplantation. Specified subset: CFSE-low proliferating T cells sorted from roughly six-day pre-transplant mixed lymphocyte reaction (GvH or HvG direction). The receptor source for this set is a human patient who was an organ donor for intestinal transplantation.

DNA for the CDR3: TGTGCCAGCAGCTCATTTCACCGCGGGGCGGATGAAGCTTTCTTT. It is translated as CASSSFHRGADEAFF. This chain uses TRBV7-4 with TRBJ1-1; tentative D call: TRBD1 (5 bases). The V end was cut by 4 bases, the J end by 7 bases, with 19 bases between. This CDR3 has 15 amino acids. Per the germline V gene, CDR1 is SGHVT and CDR2 is SQSDAQ. Filled out from reference TRBV7-4 and TRBJ1-1, the complete variable domain reads GAGVSQSPRYKVAKRGRDVALRCDSISGHVTLYWYRQTLGQGSEVLTYSQSDAQRDKSGRPSGRFSAERPERSVSTLKIQRTEQGDSAVYLCASSSFHRGADEAFFGQGTRLTVV.

CDR3 bases: TGTGCCAGCAGTTACGAGCTCCAGGGTTTCGACTACACCTTC. It yields the protein CASSYELQGFDYTF. The chain links TRBV6-6 to TRBJ1-2, with D perhaps matching TRBD1 (5 bases). Deletions cut 2 bases from V and 10 bases from J, with 17 bases between. Germline CDR1 and CDR2: MNHNY and SVGAGI (reference sequence). The CDR3 runs 14 residues.

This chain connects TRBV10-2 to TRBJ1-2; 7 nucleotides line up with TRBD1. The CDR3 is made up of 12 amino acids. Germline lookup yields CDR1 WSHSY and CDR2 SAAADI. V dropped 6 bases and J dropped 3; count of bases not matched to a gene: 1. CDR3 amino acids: CASRGQHYGYTF. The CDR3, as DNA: TGCGCCAGCAGGGGACAGCACTATGGCTACACCTTC.

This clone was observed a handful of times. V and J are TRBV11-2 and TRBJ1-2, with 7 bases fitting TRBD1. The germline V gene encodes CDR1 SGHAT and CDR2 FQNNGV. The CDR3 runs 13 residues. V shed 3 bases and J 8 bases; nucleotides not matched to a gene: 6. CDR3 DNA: TGTGCCAGCAGCTTCCGACAGGGTGGGGGCTACACCTTC. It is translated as CASSFRQGGGYTF.

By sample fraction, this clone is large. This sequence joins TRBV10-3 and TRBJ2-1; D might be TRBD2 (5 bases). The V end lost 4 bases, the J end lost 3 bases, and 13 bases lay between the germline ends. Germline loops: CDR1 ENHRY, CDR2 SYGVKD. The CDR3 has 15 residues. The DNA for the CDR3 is TGTGCCATCAGTGTGACCGGGGAAATCTACAATGAGCAGTTCTTC. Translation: CAISVTGEIYNEQFF.

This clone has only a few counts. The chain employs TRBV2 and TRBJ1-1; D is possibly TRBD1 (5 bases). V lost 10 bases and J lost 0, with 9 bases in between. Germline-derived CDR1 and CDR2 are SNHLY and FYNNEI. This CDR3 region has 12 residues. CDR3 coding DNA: TGTGCCACCCTGACAGTGAACACTGAAGCTTTCTTT. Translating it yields CATLTVNTEAFF. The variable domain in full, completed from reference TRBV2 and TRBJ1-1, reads EPEVTQTPSHQVTQMGQEVILRCVPISNHLYFYWYRQILGQKVEFLVSFYNNEISEKSEIFDDQFSVERPDGSNFTLKIRSTKLEDSAMYFCATLTVNTEAFFGQGTRLTVV.

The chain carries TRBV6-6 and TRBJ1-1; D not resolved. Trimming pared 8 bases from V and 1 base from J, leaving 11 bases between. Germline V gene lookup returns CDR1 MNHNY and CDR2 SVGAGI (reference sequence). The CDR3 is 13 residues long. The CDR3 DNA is TGTGCCAGCCTCTCGATGAGGAACACTGAAGCTTTCTTT. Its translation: CASLSMRNTEAFF.

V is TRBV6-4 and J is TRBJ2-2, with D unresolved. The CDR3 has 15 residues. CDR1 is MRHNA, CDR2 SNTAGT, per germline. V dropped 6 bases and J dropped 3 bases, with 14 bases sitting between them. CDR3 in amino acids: CASSPENSYTGELFF. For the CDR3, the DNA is TGTGCCAGCAGCCCCGAAAACTCGTACACCGGGGAGCTGTTTTTT.

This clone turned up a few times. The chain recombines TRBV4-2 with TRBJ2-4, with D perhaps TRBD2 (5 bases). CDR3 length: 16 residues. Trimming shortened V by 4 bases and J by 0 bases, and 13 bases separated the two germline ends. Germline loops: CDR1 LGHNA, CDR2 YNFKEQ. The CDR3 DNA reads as TGTGCCAGCAGCCCAGAGTTTGAGGGAGCCAAAAACATTCAGTACTTC. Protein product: CASSPEFEGAKNIQYF.

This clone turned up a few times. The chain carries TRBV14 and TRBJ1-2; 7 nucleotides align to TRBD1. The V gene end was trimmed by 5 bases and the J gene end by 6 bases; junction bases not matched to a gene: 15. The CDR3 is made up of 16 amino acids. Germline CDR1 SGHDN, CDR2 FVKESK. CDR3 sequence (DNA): TGTGCCAGCAGCGCAGAACTAACAGGGGATGCCAATGGCTACACCTTC. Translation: CASSAELTGDANGYTF.

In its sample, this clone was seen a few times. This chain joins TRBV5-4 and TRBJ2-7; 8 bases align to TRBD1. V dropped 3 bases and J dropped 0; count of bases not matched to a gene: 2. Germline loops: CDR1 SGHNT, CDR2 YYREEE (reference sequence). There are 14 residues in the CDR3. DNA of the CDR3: TGTGCCAGCAGCTCCGGACAGGGCTCCTACGAGCAGTACGTC. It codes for CASSSGQGSYEQYV.

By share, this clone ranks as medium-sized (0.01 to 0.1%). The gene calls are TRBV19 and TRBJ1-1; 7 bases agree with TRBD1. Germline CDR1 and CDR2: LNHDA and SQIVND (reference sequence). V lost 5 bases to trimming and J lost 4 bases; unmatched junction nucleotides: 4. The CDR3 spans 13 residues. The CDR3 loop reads CASSLQGGTEAFF. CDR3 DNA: TGTGCCAGTAGTCTTCAGGGGGGCACTGAAGCTTTCTTT.

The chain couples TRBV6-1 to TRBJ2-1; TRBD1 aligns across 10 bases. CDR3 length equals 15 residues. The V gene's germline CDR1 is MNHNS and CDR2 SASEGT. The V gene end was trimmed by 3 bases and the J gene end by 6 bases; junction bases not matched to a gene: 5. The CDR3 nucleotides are TGTGCCAGCAGTGAGGACAGGGGGGCAGGCAATGAGCAGTTCTTC. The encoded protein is CASSEDRGAGNEQFF.

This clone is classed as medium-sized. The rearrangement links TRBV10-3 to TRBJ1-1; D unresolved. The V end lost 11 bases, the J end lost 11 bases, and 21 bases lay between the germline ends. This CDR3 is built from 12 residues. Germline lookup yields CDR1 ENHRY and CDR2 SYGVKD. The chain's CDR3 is CAYSPDSLEAFF. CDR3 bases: TGTGCCTACTCCCCCGACTCTCTTGAGGCTTTCTTT.

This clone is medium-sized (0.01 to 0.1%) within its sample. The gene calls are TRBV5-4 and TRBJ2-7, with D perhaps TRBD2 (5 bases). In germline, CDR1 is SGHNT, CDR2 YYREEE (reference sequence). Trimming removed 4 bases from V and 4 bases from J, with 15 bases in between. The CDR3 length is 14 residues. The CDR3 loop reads CASSEYPGIYEQYV. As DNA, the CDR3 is TGTGCCAGCAGCGAATACCCCGGGATATACGAGCAGTACGTC.

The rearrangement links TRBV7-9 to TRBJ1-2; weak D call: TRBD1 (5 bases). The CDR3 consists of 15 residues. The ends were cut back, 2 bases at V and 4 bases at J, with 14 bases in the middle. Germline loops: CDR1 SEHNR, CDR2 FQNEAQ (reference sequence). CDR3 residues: CASSLPPGHIYGYTF. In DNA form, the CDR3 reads TGTGCCAGCAGCTTACCCCCTGGACACATCTATGGCTACACCTTC. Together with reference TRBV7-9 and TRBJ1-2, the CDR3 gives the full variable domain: DTGVSQNPRHKITKRGQNVTFRCDPISEHNRLYWYRQTLGQGPEFLTYFQNEAQLEKSRLLSDRFSAERPKGSFSTLEIQRTEQGDSAMYLCASSLPPGHIYGYTFGSGTRLTVV.

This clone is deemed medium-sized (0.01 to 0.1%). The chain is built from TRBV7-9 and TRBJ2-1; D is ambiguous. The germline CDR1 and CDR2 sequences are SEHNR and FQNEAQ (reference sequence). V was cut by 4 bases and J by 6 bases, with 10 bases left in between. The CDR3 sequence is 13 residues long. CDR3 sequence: CASSSPHSNEQFF. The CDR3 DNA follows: TGTGCCAGCAGCTCACCCCACAGCAATGAGCAGTTCTTC.

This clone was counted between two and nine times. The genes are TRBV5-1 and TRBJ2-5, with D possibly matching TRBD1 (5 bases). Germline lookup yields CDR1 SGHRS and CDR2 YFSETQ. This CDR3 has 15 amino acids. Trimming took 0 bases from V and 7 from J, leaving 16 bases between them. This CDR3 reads CASSLAGQGPGTQYF. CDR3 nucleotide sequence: TGCGCCAGCAGCTTGGCCGGCCAGGGTCCAGGGACCCAGTACTTC.

The CDR3 region is CASSLGVARPMNTEAFF. The CDR3, as DNA: TGTGCCAGCAGCTTAGGGGTAGCCAGACCAATGAACACTGAAGCTTTCTTT. The gene calls are TRBV7-8 and TRBJ1-1, with unresolved D. V was clipped by 1 base and J by 0 bases, with 15 bases between them. The V gene's germline CDR1 is SGHVS and CDR2 FQNEAQ. The CDR3 contains 17 residues.

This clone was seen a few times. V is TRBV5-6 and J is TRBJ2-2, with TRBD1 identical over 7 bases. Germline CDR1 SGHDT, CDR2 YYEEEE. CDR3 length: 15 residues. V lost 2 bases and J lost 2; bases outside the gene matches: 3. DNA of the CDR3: TGTGCCAGCAGCTTCGGGACAGATAACACCGGGGAGCTGTTTTTT. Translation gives CASSFGTDNTGELFF.

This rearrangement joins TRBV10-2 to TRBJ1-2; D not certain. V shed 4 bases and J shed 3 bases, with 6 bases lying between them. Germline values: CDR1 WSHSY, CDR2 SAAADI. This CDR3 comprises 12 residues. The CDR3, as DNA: TGCGCCAGCAGTGGCGGGTACTATGGCTACACCTTC. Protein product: CASSGGYYGYTF.

CDR3 protein: CASSPENSYTGELFF. CDR3 nucleotide sequence: TGTGCCAGCAGCCCCGAAAACTCGTACACCGGGGAGCTGTTTTTT. The chain has TRBV6-6 and TRBJ2-2; D unresolved. Trimming took 6 bases from V and 3 from J, leaving 14 bases between them. The CDR3 totals 15 residues. Germline V gene data show CDR1 as MNHNY and CDR2 as SVGAGI (reference sequence).

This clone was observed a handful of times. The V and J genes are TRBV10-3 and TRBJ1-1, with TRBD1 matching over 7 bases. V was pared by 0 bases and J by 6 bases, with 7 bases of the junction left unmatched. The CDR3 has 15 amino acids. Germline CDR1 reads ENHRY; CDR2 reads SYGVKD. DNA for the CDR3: TGTGCCATCAGTGAGTCACAGGGGCTCGTCGCTGAAGCTTTCTTT. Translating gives CAISESQGLVAEAFF.

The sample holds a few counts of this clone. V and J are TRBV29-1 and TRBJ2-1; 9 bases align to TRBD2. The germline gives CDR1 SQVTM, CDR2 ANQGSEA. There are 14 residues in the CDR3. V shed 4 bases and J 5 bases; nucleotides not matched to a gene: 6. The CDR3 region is CSVVLAGVDNEQFF. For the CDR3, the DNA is TGCAGCGTTGTCTTAGCGGGGGTGGACAATGAGCAGTTCTTC.

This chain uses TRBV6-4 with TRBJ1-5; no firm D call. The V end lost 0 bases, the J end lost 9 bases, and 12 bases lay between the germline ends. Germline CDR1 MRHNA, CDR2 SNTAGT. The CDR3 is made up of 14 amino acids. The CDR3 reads CASSDSAGFGPQHF. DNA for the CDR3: TGTGCCAGCAGTGACTCCGCGGGGTTCGGGCCCCAGCATTTT.

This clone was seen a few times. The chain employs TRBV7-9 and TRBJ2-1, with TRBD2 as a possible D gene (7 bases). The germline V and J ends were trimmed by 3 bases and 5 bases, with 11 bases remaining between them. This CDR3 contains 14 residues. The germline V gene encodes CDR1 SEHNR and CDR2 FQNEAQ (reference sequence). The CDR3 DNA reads TGTGCCAGCAGCTTGCGGGGGCTCCACAATGAGCAGTTCTTC. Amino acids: CASSLRGLHNEQFF.

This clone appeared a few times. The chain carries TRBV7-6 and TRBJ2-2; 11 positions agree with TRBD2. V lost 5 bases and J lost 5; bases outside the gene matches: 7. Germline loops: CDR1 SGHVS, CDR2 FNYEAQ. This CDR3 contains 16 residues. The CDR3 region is CASSKIGLAGTGELFF. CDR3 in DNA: TGTGCCAGCAGCAAGATCGGACTAGCGGGTACCGGGGAGCTGTTTTTT.